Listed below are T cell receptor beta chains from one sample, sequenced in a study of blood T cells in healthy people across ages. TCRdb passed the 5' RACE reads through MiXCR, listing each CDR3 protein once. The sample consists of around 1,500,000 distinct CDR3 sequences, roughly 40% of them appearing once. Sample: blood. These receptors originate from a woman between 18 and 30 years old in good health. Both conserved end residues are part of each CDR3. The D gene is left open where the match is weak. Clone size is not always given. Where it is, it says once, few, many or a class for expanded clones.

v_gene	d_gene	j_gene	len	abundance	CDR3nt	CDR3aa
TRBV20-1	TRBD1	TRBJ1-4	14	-	TGCAGTGCTAGCCAGGGGGCAACTAATGAAAAACTGTTTTTT	CSASQGATNEKLFF
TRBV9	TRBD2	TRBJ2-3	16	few	TGTGCCAGCAGCGCTTATAGCGGGCTCAGCACAGATACGCAGTATTTT	CASSAYSGLSTDTQYF
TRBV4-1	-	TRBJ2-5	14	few	TGCGCCAGCAGCCCCCAACTTTCACGGGAGACCCAGTACTTC	CASSPQLSRETQYF
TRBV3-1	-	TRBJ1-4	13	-	TGTGCCAGCAGCCAAAGGACAAATGAAAAACTGTTTTTT	CASSQRTNEKLFF
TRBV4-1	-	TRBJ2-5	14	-	TGCGCCAGCAGCCAAGATAGGATTCGGGAGACCCAGTACTTC	CASSQDRIRETQYF
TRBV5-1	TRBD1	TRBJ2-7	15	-	TGCGCCAGCAGCCGGGTGACAGGGGGGGAGGACGAGCAGTACTTC	CASSRVTGGEDEQYF
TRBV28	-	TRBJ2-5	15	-	TGTGCCAGCAGACCACCTAGGGGTGGGCAAGAGACCCAGTACTTC	CASRPPRGGQETQYF
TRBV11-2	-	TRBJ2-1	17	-	TGTGCCAGCAGCTCGCAGGGAGGCAGTCGCTCCTACAATGAGCAGTTCTTC	CASSSQGGSRSYNEQFF
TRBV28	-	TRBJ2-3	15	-	TGTGCCAGCAGGTCCTTGGACAGTTACACAGATACGCAGTATTTT	CASRSLDSYTDTQYF
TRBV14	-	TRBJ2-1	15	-	TGTGCCAGCAGCCAATTGCGGTACTCCTACAATGAGCAGTTCTTC	CASSQLRYSYNEQFF
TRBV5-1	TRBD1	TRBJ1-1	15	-	TGCGCCAGCAGAGCCGGGACAGGGATTGGCACTGAAGCTTTCTTT	CASRAGTGIGTEAFF
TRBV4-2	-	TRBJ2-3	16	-	TGTGCCAGCTACCTTCGGCCGGGTAGTAGCACAGATACGCAGTATTTT	CASYLRPGSSTDTQYF
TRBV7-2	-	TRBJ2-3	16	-	TGTGCCAGCAGCTTAGCGGGGGCAACGATCACAGATACGCAGTATTTT	CASSLAGATITDTQYF